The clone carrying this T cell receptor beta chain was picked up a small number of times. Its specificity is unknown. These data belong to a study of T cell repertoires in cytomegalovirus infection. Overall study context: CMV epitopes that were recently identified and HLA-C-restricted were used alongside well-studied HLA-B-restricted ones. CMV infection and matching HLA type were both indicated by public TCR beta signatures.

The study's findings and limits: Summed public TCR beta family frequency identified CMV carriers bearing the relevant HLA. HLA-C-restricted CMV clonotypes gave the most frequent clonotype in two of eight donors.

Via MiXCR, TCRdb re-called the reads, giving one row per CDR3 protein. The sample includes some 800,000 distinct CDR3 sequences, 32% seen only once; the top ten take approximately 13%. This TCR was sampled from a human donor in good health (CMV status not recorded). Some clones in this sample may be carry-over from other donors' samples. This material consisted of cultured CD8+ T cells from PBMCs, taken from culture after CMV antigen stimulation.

The CDR3 bases are TGTGCCAGCAGTGAGGAACGTTCAGGGGACCTCTACAATGAGCAGTTCTTC. Its protein product is CASSEERSGDLYNEQFF. This rearrangement joins TRBV25-1 to TRBJ2-1, with D tentatively TRBD1 (6 bases). V was pared by 3 bases and J by 3 bases, with 18 bases between. This CDR3 has 17 amino acids. Germline loops: CDR1 MGHDK, CDR2 SYGVNS.